Detailed here is one T cell receptor (beta chain). This sample is part of a study of Graves' ophthalmopathy and Graves' hyperthyroidism. Overall study: Hyperthyroidism was considered stable when no ophthalmopathy appeared within 18 months of follow-up.

For repertoire sequencing, the TCR beta CDR3 regions were amplified from RNA transcripts. The first round was an RT-PCR with HTBI primers, and the second round was a multiplex PCR. Each CDR3 protein is one row after TCRdb ran MiXCR on the multiplex PCR reads. The table records 560,000 or so distinct CDR3 sequences, less than 45% of them present only once. Germline trimming cut 6 bases from V and 7 bases from J; bases unmatched to any gene: 9. Looked up from germline, CDR1 is SGHTA and CDR2 is FQGNSA. The CDR3 consists of 14 residues. Among the hyperthyroidism patients, all were newly diagnosed, aged 18 to 65, with under 2 months' duration. Other autoimmune diseases, uncontrolled infections, pregnancy or lactation ruled patients out of participation.

This receptor was taken from an adult man with Graves' hyperthyroidism. J is TRBJ1-2 and V is TRBV7-2, with TRBD1 identical over 9 bases. The material sequenced was peripheral blood or thyroid tissue (not recorded which). CDR3 in DNA: TGTGCCAGCAGACCCACAACAGGGGGCGGTGGCTACACCTTC. Encoded protein: CASRPTTGGGGYTF.